This paragraph covers one TCR beta chain sequence. Its antigen is undetermined. Generated by immunoSEQ multiplex PCR, the TCRdb table keeps only in-frame clones and is missing some. The sample yields about 72,000 clones, 86% seen once. The germline CDR1 and CDR2 sequences are MGHDK and SYGVNS. This CDR3 has 13 residues. V lost 5 bases, J lost 4 bases, and 2 bases stayed unmatched. The data are from a study of T cell responses to AZD1222 COVID-19 vaccine. Study-level points and caveats: Sampling captured repertoires only after the peak T cell response. Reportedly, close to half of spike-specific TCRs are directed against unmutated variant regions.

The source material was peripheral blood, sampled on day 0 of AZD1222 vaccination. The rearrangement joins TRBV25-1 to TRBJ1-2, with 9 positions matching TRBD1. This TCR came from an adult in good health. Here the CDR3 reads CASSRQGGYGYTF. For the CDR3, the DNA is TGTGCCAGCAGTCGACAGGGGGGCTATGGCTACACCTTC.